A single sample gave rise to the 10 T cell receptor beta chains below, sequenced in a study of vaccination effects on CD4 cells after COVID-19. These receptors lack a known antigen. Sequencing followed a ViraFEST assay step that expanded antigen-specific CD4+ T cells with viral peptide pools. Culture proceeded for approximately 10 days, and CD4+ T cells were then isolated. Participants were given two doses of BNT162b2 or mRNA-1273 vaccine. Repertoires were generated with immunoSEQ multiplex PCR, while TCRdb's copy carries only in-frame clones and drops some. The table includes fewer than 30,000 clones, around four fifths detected once. The starting material was CD4+ T cells from PBMCs cultured with SARS-CoV-2 spike peptides, obtained after COVID-19 vaccination. These receptors came from a human donor who received a COVID-19 vaccine.

The V gene is TRBV11-2, the J gene TRBJ1-1, with 7 bases fitting TRBD1. Germline V gives CDR1 SGHAT, CDR2 FQNNGV. With 1 base clipped from V and 6 bases from J, the junction kept 11 bases outside the gene matches. This CDR3 has 16 amino acids. CDR3 amino acids: CASSLVYFGTDAEAFF. CDR3 sequence (DNA): TGTGCCAGCAGCTTAGTTTATTTTGGGACAGACGCTGAAGCTTTCTTT.

The V and J genes are TRBV5-1 and TRBJ2-1; possible D gene TRBD2, 7 bases. Germline CDR1 reads SGHRS; CDR2 reads YFSETQ. The CDR3 covers 18 residues. V was clipped by 1 base and J by 12 bases, with 29 bases between them. Here the CDR3 reads CASSLRGAQRRGAYGQFF. In DNA form, the CDR3 reads TGCGCCAGCAGCTTGCGGGGGGCGCAAAGAAGGGGAGCTTATGGGCAGTTCTTC. Supplemented by reference TRBV5-1 and TRBJ2-1, the full variable domain reads KAGVTQTPRYLIKTRGQQVTLSCSPISGHRSVSWYQQTPGQGLQFLFEYFSETQRNKGNFPGRFSGRQFSNSRSEMNVSTLELGDSALYLCASSLRGAQRRGAYGQFFGPGTRLTVL.

The chain is built from TRBV19 and TRBJ2-3; 8 nucleotides align to TRBD2. V trimming: 6 bases; J trimming: 4 bases; junction bases outside the gene matches: 9. CDR3 length equals 15 residues. Germline loops: CDR1 LNHDA, CDR2 SQIVND (reference sequence). The CDR3 region is CASSRLAGLADTQYF. CDR3 nucleotide sequence: TGTGCCAGTAGCCGATTAGCGGGGCTAGCAGATACGCAGTATTTT. The whole variable domain, remainder taken from reference TRBV19 and TRBJ2-3, is DGGITQSPKYLFRKEGQNVTLSCEQNLNHDAMYWYRQDPGQGLRLIYYSQIVNDFQKGDIAEGYSVSREKKESFPLTVTSAQKNPTAFYLCASSRLAGLADTQYFGPGTRLTVL.

This clone has a handful of counts. J is TRBJ2-3 and V is TRBV11-2; the D is unclear. Trimming cost V 0 bases and J 0 bases, with 13 bases left between them. CDR1 is SGHAT and CDR2 is FQNNGV in the germline V gene. The CDR3 spans 17 residues. The CDR3 DNA follows: TGTGCCAGCAGCTTAGATCTGCCCGGAACTAGCACAGATACGCAGTATTTT. Encoded protein: CASSLDLPGTSTDTQYF.

The gene calls are TRBV7-9 and TRBJ1-1; D ambiguous. Germline CDR1 and CDR2: SEHNR and FQNEAQ (reference sequence). This CDR3 comprises 13 residues. V was trimmed by 5 bases and J by 0 bases, leaving 7 bases between them. The CDR3 nucleotides are TGTGCCAGCAGCCTTTACATGAACACTGAAGCTTTCTTT. This encodes CASSLYMNTEAFF.

The chain is built from TRBV6-6 and TRBJ2-3; TRBD1 agrees at 8 bases. The CDR3 runs 16 residues. Germline-derived CDR1 and CDR2 are MNHNY and SVGAGI (reference sequence). V shed 0 bases and J 1 base; nucleotides not matched to a gene: 3. Written as DNA, the CDR3 is TGTGCCAGCAGTTACTCTCAGGGGGCGGGCACAGATACGCAGTATTTT. Protein product: CASSYSQGAGTDTQYF.

This chain uses TRBV2 with TRBJ2-1, with 8 bases lining up with TRBD1. Trimming at V came to 6 bases and at J to 9 bases, leaving 16 bases not matched to a gene. The CDR3 totals 16 residues. Looked up from germline, CDR1 is SNHLY and CDR2 is FYNNEI. This chain's CDR3 is CASSGLGQGSDSEQFF. CDR3 DNA: TGTGCCAGCAGCGGACTCGGACAGGGTAGTGATAGTGAGCAGTTCTTC.

The CDR3 loop reads CASSFPGSGGYTF. The CDR3 DNA reads as TGTGCCAGCAGTTTCCCCGGCTCTGGTGGCTACACCTTC. The J gene is TRBJ1-2, the V gene TRBV12-3 or TRBV12-4, with D uncertain. With 3 bases removed from V and 7 bases from J, the gap between germline ends came to 12 bases. The CDR3 has 13 amino acids.

The V and J genes are TRBV10-3 and TRBJ1-6; 8 bases agree with TRBD1. The CDR3 extends over 14 amino acids. Trimming cost V 4 bases and J 6 bases; bases outside gene matches: 2. Germline lookup yields CDR1 ENHRY and CDR2 SYGVKD. Here the CDR3 DNA reads TGTGCCATCAGTGGGACAGGGCCTAATTCACCCCTCCACTTT. Amino acids: CAISGTGPNSPLHF.

This chain joins TRBV6-1 and TRBJ1-2; 7 bases align to TRBD1. The CDR3 totals 13 residues. CDR1 and CDR2 from the germline V gene are MNHNS and SASEGT. V shed 3 bases, J shed 4 bases, and the junction held 2 bases outside the gene matches. In DNA form, the CDR3 reads TGTGCCAGCAGTGAGACAGGGACCTATGGCTACACCTTC. This gives the protein CASSETGTYGYTF.